A single sample is the source of the 13 T cell receptor beta chains below, sequenced in a study of vaccination effects on CD4 cells after COVID-19. Generated by immunoSEQ multiplex PCR, the TCRdb table keeps only in-frame clones and is missing some. The table lists around 60,000 clones, more than 70% of them singletons. ViraFEST expansion of antigen-specific CD4+ T cells with viral peptide pools preceded sequencing. Cultured cells yielded isolated CD4+ T cells after 10 to 11 days. Vaccine administered to participants consisted of two doses of either BNT162b2 or mRNA-1273. For these TCRs, the target antigens are not known. The sequenced sample was CD4+ T cells from PBMCs cultured with HCoV-229E spike peptides, obtained after COVID-19 vaccination. These receptors were collected from a human donor who received a COVID-19 vaccine.

This clone was found a few times. The genes are TRBV7-9 and TRBJ1-6; 9 bases align to TRBD1. The CDR3 is made up of 15 amino acids. Germline V gives CDR1 SEHNR, CDR2 FQNEAQ (reference sequence). V shed 1 base, J shed 9 bases, and the junction held 4 bases outside the gene matches. CDR3 coding DNA: TGTGCCAGCAGCTTAGGCGGGACAGGGTTTTCACCCCTCCACTTT. Its translation is CASSLGGTGFSPLHF.

The V gene is TRBV6-5, the J gene TRBJ2-5; 9 bases are a match to TRBD1. V lost 7 bases and J lost 5; bases outside the gene matches: 11. Looked up from germline, CDR1 is MNHEY and CDR2 is SVGAGI. The CDR3 has 15 residues. Written as DNA, the CDR3 is TGTGCCAGCACCGACGCGGACAGGGGATGGGAGACCCAGTACTTC. Protein: CASTDADRGWETQYF.

V gene TRBV28 combines with J gene TRBJ1-1; D might be TRBD1 (6 bases). CDR3 length: 14 residues. Deletions cut 4 bases from V and 6 bases from J, with 15 bases between. Germline V lookup: CDR1 MDHEN, CDR2 SYDVKM. In DNA, the CDR3 is TGTGCCAGCAGTTCCGGGGGCACGGACGCTGAAGCTTTCTTT. It is translated as CASSSGGTDAEAFF.

This chain connects TRBV12-2 to TRBJ1-5. TRBV12-2 is flagged as a pseudogene. The CDR3 runs 16 residues. The CDR3 sequence: CASRLRSWDQDQPQHF. In DNA, the CDR3 is TGTGCAAGTCGCTTACGCAGTTGGGACCAGGATCAGCCCCAGCATTTT.

This chain joins TRBV20-1 and TRBJ2-3; TRBD1 aligns across 8 bases. The CDR3 has 13 residues. J was trimmed by 6 bases and V by 3 bases; bases with no gene match: 5. Germline V gene sequence: CDR1 DFQATT, CDR2 SNEGSKA (reference sequence). Here the CDR3 DNA reads TGCAGTGCTAGTACAGGGGGTTTGGATACGCAGTATTTT. It codes for CSASTGGLDTQYF.

This chain links TRBV5-4 with TRBJ2-7; no reliable D call. The germline CDR1 and CDR2 sequences are SGHNT and YYREEE (reference sequence). V was trimmed by 0 bases and J by 5 bases, leaving 24 bases between them. The CDR3 extends over 18 amino acids. For the CDR3, the DNA is TGTGCCAGCAGCTTGGCCGTCGGCCAGGAGCACGTAGACCACGAGCAGTACGTC. It translates to CASSLAVGQEHVDHEQYV.

This CDR3 is CASSLDRDREQFF. The CDR3 bases are TGTGCCAGCAGCTTAGATCGGGACAGGGAGCAGTTCTTC. The chain recombines TRBV11-3 with TRBJ2-1, with 8 nucleotides matching TRBD1. Germline CDR1 and CDR2: SGHNT and YENEEA. V shed 0 bases, J shed 10 bases, and the junction held 2 bases outside the gene matches. This CDR3 comprises 13 residues.

The V call is TRBV12-3 or TRBV12-4, the J call TRBJ1-1, with TRBD1 matching 9 bases. This CDR3 comprises 13 residues. J lost 7 bases, V lost 3 bases, and 3 bases had no gene match. For the CDR3, the DNA is TGTGCCAGCAGTTTGGGGGGACAGGGTGAAGCTTTCTTT. This sequence encodes CASSLGGQGEAFF.

The V call is TRBV20-1, the J call TRBJ1-2; no firm D call. V was cut by 5 bases and J by 8 bases, with 12 bases left in between. The CDR3 extends over 11 amino acids. Germline CDR1 reads DFQATT; CDR2 reads SNEGSKA (reference sequence). The CDR3 DNA reads TGCAGTGCTCCTGCTTCAGCCGGCTACACCTTC. Translating gives CSAPASAGYTF.

V is TRBV4-3 and J is TRBJ1-6; D perhaps matches TRBD1 (6 bases). Germline V gene sequence: CDR1 LGHNA, CDR2 YSLEER. V was cut by 5 bases and J by 10 bases, with 12 bases left in between. There are 13 residues in the CDR3. The CDR3: CASSKTGFSPLHF. CDR3 DNA sequence: TGCGCCAGCAGCAAAACAGGGTTCTCACCCCTCCACTTT.

The genes are TRBV6-5 and TRBJ1-1, with D perhaps matching TRBD1 (6 bases). The CDR3 is made up of 13 amino acids. In germline, CDR1 is MNHEY, CDR2 SVGAGI. V was pared by 6 bases and J by 2 bases, with 10 bases between. CDR3 bases: TGTGCCAGCAGATTACAGGGAAACACTGAAGCTTTCTTT. Translating it yields CASRLQGNTEAFF.

The chain is built from TRBV24-1 and TRBJ2-3; 9 bases fit TRBD2. V shed 2 bases and J 1 base; nucleotides not matched to a gene: 3. Germline assignment: CDR1 KGHDR and CDR2 SFDVKD. The CDR3 has 16 residues. The CDR3 coding sequence is TGTGCCACCAGTGATTATCCTAGCGGGGGCACAGATACGCAGTATTTT. Its translation is CATSDYPSGGTDTQYF.

This clone was picked up one time. This CDR3 reads CASSSGMNQPQHF. The CDR3, as DNA: TGTGCCAGCAGTTCGGGGATGAATCAGCCCCAGCATTTT. This chain joins TRBV6-5 and TRBJ1-5; D gene unclear. This CDR3 is built from 13 residues. V lost 4 bases and J 4 bases, leaving 8 bases between the germline ends. Germline assignment: CDR1 MNHEY and CDR2 SVGAGI.